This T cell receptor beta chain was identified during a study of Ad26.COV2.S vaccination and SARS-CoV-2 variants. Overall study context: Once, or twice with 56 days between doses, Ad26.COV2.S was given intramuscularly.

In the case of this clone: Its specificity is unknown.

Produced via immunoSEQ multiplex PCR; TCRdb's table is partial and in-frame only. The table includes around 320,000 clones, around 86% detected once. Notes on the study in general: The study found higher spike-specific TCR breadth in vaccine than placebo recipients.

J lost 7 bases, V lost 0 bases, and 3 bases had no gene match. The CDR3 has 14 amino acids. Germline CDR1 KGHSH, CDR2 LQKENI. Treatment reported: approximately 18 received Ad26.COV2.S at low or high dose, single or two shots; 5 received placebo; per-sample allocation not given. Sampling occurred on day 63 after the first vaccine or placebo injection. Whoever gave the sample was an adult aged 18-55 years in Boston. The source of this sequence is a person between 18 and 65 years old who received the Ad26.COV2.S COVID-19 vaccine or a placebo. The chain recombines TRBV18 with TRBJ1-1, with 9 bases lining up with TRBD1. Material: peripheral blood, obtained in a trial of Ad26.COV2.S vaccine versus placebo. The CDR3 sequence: CASSPPGTGREAFF. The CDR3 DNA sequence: TGTGCCAGCTCACCACCAGGGACAGGGCGTGAAGCTTTCTTT. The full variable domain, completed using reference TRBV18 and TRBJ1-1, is NAGVMQNPRHLVRRRGQEARLRCSPMKGHSHVYWYRQLPEEGLKFMVYLQKENIIDESGMPKERFSAEFPKEGPSILRIQQVVRGDSAAYFCASSPPGTGREAFFGQGTRLTVV.